This passage covers 32 T cell receptor beta chains from one sample sequenced in a study of T cell responses to AZD1222 COVID-19 vaccine. Clones were read by immunoSEQ multiplex PCR, and TCRdb kept only the in-frame ones, dropping some. The sample gives more than 85,000 clones, around 76% of which show up once; more than 4.5% is in the top ten. Sequenced material: peripheral blood, taken on day 0 of AZD1222 vaccination. The source is an adult in good health.

The chain has TRBV18 and TRBJ1-5; no clear D gene. The CDR3 totals 14 residues. The V end was cut by 2 bases, the J end by 2 bases, with 7 bases between. Germline CDR1 reads KGHSH; CDR2 reads LQKENI. CDR3 amino acids: CASSPGFGNQPQHF. The CDR3, as DNA: TGTGCCAGCTCACCAGGATTCGGCAATCAGCCCCAGCATTTT.

The rearrangement links TRBV7-8 to TRBJ2-3; 9 bases are a match to TRBD2. Germline CDR1 SGHVS, CDR2 FQNEAQ. The CDR3 loop spans 16 amino acids. J was trimmed by 6 bases and V by 6 bases; bases with no gene match: 13. CDR3 sequence: CASSDGTSMWRDTQYF. Here the CDR3 DNA reads TGTGCCAGCAGTGATGGGACTAGCATGTGGCGGGATACGCAGTATTTT. The complete variable domain, with remaining parts taken from reference TRBV7-8 and TRBJ2-3, reads GAGVSQSPRYKVAKRGQDVALRCDPISGHVSLFWYQQALGQGPEFLTYFQNEAQLDKSGLPSDRFFAERPEGSVSTLKIQRTQQEDSAVYLCASSDGTSMWRDTQYFGPGTRLTVL.

V is TRBV2 and J is TRBJ2-3, with 7 bases identical to TRBD2. The CDR3 has 16 amino acids. CDR1 is SNHLY and CDR2 is FYNNEI in the germline V gene. The ends lost 8 bases at V and 2 bases at J; junction bases unmatched: 13. The CDR3 sequence: CASDPGGSGPTDTQYF. The CDR3, as DNA: TGTGCCAGCGACCCCGGGGGGTCCGGTCCCACAGATACGCAGTATTTT.

The V and J genes are TRBV27 and TRBJ2-6; D perhaps matches TRBD1 (6 bases). CDR1 and CDR2 from the germline V gene are MNHEY and SMNVEV (reference sequence). The CDR3 consists of 16 residues. Trimming removed 6 bases at V and 0 bases at J, with 12 bases between. This chain's CDR3 is CASSPDRPSGANVLTF. CDR3 nucleotides: TGTGCCAGCAGCCCGGACAGACCCTCTGGGGCCAACGTCCTGACTTTC.

The J gene is TRBJ2-3, the V gene TRBV7-2; D not certain. The CDR3 is 13 residues long. V was trimmed by 5 bases and J by 4 bases, leaving 10 bases between them. The germline CDR1 and CDR2 sequences are SGHTA and FQGNSA. CDR3 nucleotide sequence: TGTGCCAGCAGCCCAGTTGGGGCAGATACGCAGTATTTT. Its protein is CASSPVGADTQYF.

There are a few counts of this clone. V gene TRBV11-2 combines with J gene TRBJ2-5; no reliable D call. Germline CDR1 reads SGHAT; CDR2 reads FQNNGV. The CDR3 has 13 amino acids. V was shortened by 5 bases and J by 8 bases, with 15 bases between the two germline ends. This CDR3 is CASSHPKEETQYF. In DNA form, the CDR3 reads TGTGCCAGCAGCCATCCTAAAGAGGAAACCCAGTACTTC.

The chain carries TRBV6-2 or TRBV6-3 and TRBJ1-2; TRBD1 agrees at 8 bases. CDR1 and CDR2 from the germline V gene are MNHEY and SVGEGT. The CDR3 sequence is 14 residues long. J gave up 8 bases and V 2 bases, and 7 bases lay outside the gene matches. The CDR3 loop is CASSYGTGRYGYTF. As DNA, the CDR3 is TGTGCCAGCAGTTACGGGACAGGCCGGTACGGCTACACCTTC.

J is TRBJ1-2 and V is TRBV5-1, with D unresolved. V was cut by 0 bases and J by 8 bases, with 11 bases left in between. The CDR3 runs to 13 residues. Germline CDR1 is SGHRS and CDR2 is YFSETQ. The CDR3: CASSLAQFGGYTF. Here the CDR3 DNA reads TGCGCCAGCAGCTTGGCACAGTTTGGGGGCTACACCTTC. The full variable domain, in which reference TRBV5-1 and TRBJ1-2 provide the parts outside the CDR3, is KAGVTQTPRYLIKTRGQQVTLSCSPISGHRSVSWYQQTPGQGLQFLFEYFSETQRNKGNFPGRFSGRQFSNSRSEMNVSTLELGDSALYLCASSLAQFGGYTFGSGTRLTVV.

J is TRBJ2-1 and V is TRBV5-1; the match to TRBD2 covers 13 bases. This CDR3 spans 17 amino acids. Germline loops: CDR1 SGHRS, CDR2 YFSETQ. The V and J ends lost 0 bases and 9 bases, in that order; junction bases with no gene match: 9. CDR3 nucleotides: TGCGCCAGCAGCTTGGCCTTTGGACTAGCGGGGGTCCCTGAGCAGTTCTTC. Its protein is CASSLAFGLAGVPEQFF.

This chain joins TRBV19 and TRBJ1-3; D possibly corresponds to TRBD1 (5 bases). CDR3 length: 15 amino acids. V was shortened by 5 bases and J by 0 bases, with 11 bases between the two germline ends. CDR1 LNHDA and CDR2 SQIVND come from the germline V gene (reference sequence). This chain's CDR3 is CASSSIDSSGNTIYF. The CDR3 bases are TGTGCCAGTAGTTCCATAGACAGCTCTGGAAACACCATATATTTT.

The rearrangement links TRBV3-1 (or the pseudogene TRBV3-2) to TRBJ2-2; TRBD2 might be the D (6 bases). Germline CDR1 reads LGHDT; CDR2 reads YNNKEL (reference sequence). CDR3 length: 14 amino acids. With 8 bases removed from V and 6 bases from J, the gap between germline ends came to 16 bases. CDR3 DNA sequence: TGTGCCAGCGGAGGGGCTAGACTCCCCGGGGAGCTGTTTTTT. Encoded protein: CASGGARLPGELFF.

V is TRBV11-2 and J is TRBJ2-7; D possibly matches TRBD1 or TRBD2 (7 bases each). The CDR3 totals 16 residues. Germline V CDR1 and CDR2: SGHAT, FQNNGV. Trimming shortened V by 2 bases and J by 6 bases, and 20 bases separated the two germline ends. The CDR3 sequence is CASSLKVAGGGSEQYF. DNA of the CDR3: TGTGCCAGCAGCTTAAAGGTGGCAGGGGGAGGGAGCGAGCAGTACTTC.

The rearrangement links TRBV19 to TRBJ1-1; D unclear. The CDR3 extends over 14 amino acids. The V end was cut by 4 bases, the J end by 1 base, with 10 bases between. Germline V gene data show CDR1 as LNHDA and CDR2 as SQIVND (reference sequence). The CDR3: CASSTTGKNTEAFF. CDR3 DNA sequence: TGTGCCAGTAGTACTACCGGGAAGAACACTGAAGCTTTCTTT. Full variable domain (missing parts from reference TRBV19 and TRBJ1-1): DGGITQSPKYLFRKEGQNVTLSCEQNLNHDAMYWYRQDPGQGLRLIYYSQIVNDFQKGDIAEGYSVSREKKESFPLTVTSAQKNPTAFYLCASSTTGKNTEAFFGQGTRLTVV.

The chain uses TRBV5-6 and TRBJ1-1; D remains unclear. CDR1 is SGHDT, CDR2 YYEEEE, per germline. The CDR3 sequence is 16 residues long. Trimming took off 0 bases at V and 0 bases at J, with 12 bases between the two ends. For the CDR3, the DNA is TGTGCCAGCAGCTTGGCCGGCGGACTCATGAACACTGAAGCTTTCTTT. The encoded protein is CASSLAGGLMNTEAFF.

This chain connects TRBV9 to TRBJ1-2; 7 positions agree with TRBD1. V shed 3 bases, J shed 2 bases, and the junction held 7 bases outside the gene matches. From germline, CDR1 is SGDLS and CDR2 YYNGEE. The CDR3 spans 15 residues. The CDR3 coding sequence is TGTGCCAGCAGCGGACCGGGACAGACGAACTATGGCTACACCTTC. Translation: CASSGPGQTNYGYTF.

V usage is TRBV10-3 and J usage is TRBJ2-5; 8 nucleotides match TRBD1. From germline, CDR1 is ENHRY and CDR2 SYGVKD. This CDR3 is built from 16 residues. Unmatched junction bases numbered 13, after V lost 3 bases and J lost 7 bases. Written as DNA, the CDR3 is TGTGCCATCAGTGACCCCCGGCAGGGGGCGATAGGGACCCAGTACTTC. Translating it yields CAISDPRQGAIGTQYF.

The genes are TRBV7-8 and TRBJ2-2; 8 nucleotides line up with TRBD2. CDR3 length equals 15 residues. Per the germline V gene, CDR1 is SGHVS and CDR2 is FQNEAQ. Unmatched junction bases numbered 5, after V lost 1 base and J lost 7 bases. CDR3 DNA: TGTGCCAGCAGCTTAGTCACGGGGGGGCGCGGGGAGCTGTTTTTT. This sequence encodes CASSLVTGGRGELFF.

The chain employs TRBV4-3 and TRBJ2-4; weak D call: TRBD2 (6 bases). Germline V gene sequence: CDR1 LGHNA, CDR2 YSLEER. The CDR3 is made up of 16 amino acids. V was shortened by 0 bases and J by 4 bases, with 13 bases between the two germline ends. The CDR3 DNA follows: TGCGCCAGCAGCCAAGAGGGAGGCCGGATTAAAAACATTCAGTACTTC. This translates into CASSQEGGRIKNIQYF.

The V call is TRBV19, the J call TRBJ1-2; a weak D match, TRBD1 (5 bases). CDR3 length equals 12 residues. V shed 4 bases and J shed 4 bases, with 7 bases lying between them. Germline V gene data show CDR1 as LNHDA and CDR2 as SQIVND (reference sequence). This chain's CDR3 is CASSTRVYGYTF. DNA for the CDR3: TGTGCCAGTAGTACCAGGGTCTATGGCTACACCTTC.

The CDR3 reads CASSVLAAGAETQYF. The CDR3 coding sequence is TGTGCCAGCAGCGTCCTAGCGGCCGGGGCGGAGACCCAGTACTTC. This chain links TRBV7-6 with TRBJ2-5, with TRBD2 identical over 7 bases. The CDR3 runs to 15 residues. V trimming: 5 bases; J trimming: 5 bases; junction bases outside the gene matches: 11. Looked up from germline, CDR1 is SGHVS and CDR2 is FNYEAQ.

V and J are TRBV18 and TRBJ2-1; no clear D gene. This CDR3 contains 13 residues. Germline-derived CDR1 and CDR2 are KGHSH and LQKENI. Trimming stripped 0 bases from V and 7 bases from J, with 7 bases between. The CDR3 spells CASSPPSLNEQFF. The CDR3, as DNA: TGTGCCAGCTCACCACCCTCTCTTAATGAGCAGTTCTTC. The full variable domain, its missing parts supplied by reference TRBV18 and TRBJ2-1, is NAGVMQNPRHLVRRRGQEARLRCSPMKGHSHVYWYRQLPEEGLKFMVYLQKENIIDESGMPKERFSAEFPKEGPSILRIQQVVRGDSAAYFCASSPPSLNEQFFGPGTRLTVL.

This clone showed up just a few times. The genes are TRBV19 and TRBJ1-3; D not certain. The CDR3 covers 15 residues. The V gene lost 6 bases and the J gene lost 0 bases, with 12 bases spanning the gap. The V gene's germline CDR1 is LNHDA and CDR2 SQIVND (reference sequence). The CDR3 reads CASRTAGYSGNTIYF. In DNA, the CDR3 is TGTGCCAGTAGGACGGCCGGGTACTCTGGAAACACCATATATTTT.

This sequence joins TRBV27 and TRBJ2-1; D is undetermined. Germline V lookup: CDR1 MNHEY, CDR2 SMNVEV (reference sequence). The CDR3 runs 10 residues. Trimming left V 6 bases short and J 10 bases short, with 7 bases between. In DNA, the CDR3 is TGTGCCAGCAGCGGCAAAGAGCAGTTCTTC. The encoded protein is CASSGKEQFF.

J is TRBJ1-1 and V is TRBV7-2; D call uncertain. V lost 5 bases to trimming and J lost 4 bases, with 14 bases between them. This CDR3 is built from 14 residues. Germline V gene lookup returns CDR1 SGHTA and CDR2 FQGNSA. CDR3 DNA sequence: TGTGCCAGCAGCCCCCGGGGTGGGAGCACTGAAGCTTTCTTT. This gives the protein CASSPRGGSTEAFF.

The chain is built from TRBV4-2 and TRBJ1-6, with D possibly being TRBD1 (6 bases). The length of the CDR3 is 14 residues. Germline CDR1 is LGHNA and CDR2 is YNFKEQ. Trimming stripped 1 base from V and 5 bases from J, with 6 bases between. CDR3 sequence: CASSQGTDNSPLHF. In DNA, the CDR3 is TGTGCCAGCAGCCAAGGGACAGATAATTCACCCCTCCACTTT.

The V and J genes are TRBV9 and TRBJ2-1; D possibly uses TRBD1 or TRBD2 (5 bases each). The CDR3 length is 12 residues. Germline V CDR1 and CDR2: SGDLS, YYNGEE. Trimming stripped 0 bases from V and 9 bases from J, with 7 bases between. CDR3 coding DNA: TGTGCCAGCAGCGTAGGTGGGGGTGAGCAGTTCTTC. Its protein product is CASSVGGGEQFF.

V usage is TRBV11-3 and J usage is TRBJ2-3; D might be TRBD1 or TRBD2, each matching 8 bases. Germline loops: CDR1 SGHNT, CDR2 YENEEA. Deletions cut 4 bases from V and 1 base from J, with 15 bases between. The CDR3 length is 16 residues. The CDR3 DNA follows: TGTGCCAGCAGCTCCGGGGGGGGACAGGGCACAGATACGCAGTATTTT. Amino acids: CASSSGGGQGTDTQYF.

V usage is TRBV2 and J usage is TRBJ1-3, with 7 positions matching TRBD1. Germline lookup yields CDR1 SNHLY and CDR2 FYNNEI. The J segment lost 1 base and the V segment lost 3 bases, leaving 3 bases of the junction unmatched. The CDR3 loop spans 15 amino acids. The CDR3 DNA reads TGTGCCAGCAGTGAGGGACAGACGTCTGGAAACACCATATATTTT. As protein: CASSEGQTSGNTIYF.

This sequence joins TRBV4-1 and TRBJ1-1, with 10 bases identical to TRBD1. V lost 4 bases, J lost 0 bases, and 5 bases stayed unmatched. Germline V gene sequence: CDR1 MGHRA, CDR2 YSYEKL. The CDR3 loop spans 16 amino acids. The CDR3 loop reads CASSPPDRGVNTEAFF. The CDR3, as DNA: TGCGCCAGCAGCCCCCCGGACAGGGGGGTGAACACTGAAGCTTTCTTT.

The rearrangement uses TRBV18 and TRBJ1-6; 8 nucleotides line up with TRBD1. The CDR3 contains 15 residues. The V segment lost 4 bases and the J segment 6 bases; nucleotides outside the gene matches: 5. In germline, CDR1 is KGHSH, CDR2 LQKENI. CDR3 residues: CASSQDRVGNSPLHF. The CDR3 region has the DNA TGTGCCAGCTCACAGGACAGGGTTGGTAATTCACCCCTCCACTTT.

This clone appeared once. The chain is built from TRBV5-4 and TRBJ2-7, with D possibly TRBD1 on 6 matching bases. The CDR3 sequence is 15 residues long. Germline assignment: CDR1 SGHNT and CDR2 YYREEE (reference sequence). V was pared by 0 bases and J by 3 bases, with 13 bases between. The DNA for the CDR3 is TGTGCCAGCAGCTTGGTACTTGGACAGAACTACGAGCAGTACTTC. This encodes CASSLVLGQNYEQYF.

The chain links TRBV14 to TRBJ1-1, with D possibly being TRBD1 (5 bases). Between the trimmed V and J ends, which lost 0 bases and 1 base, there was a span of 18 bases. This CDR3 has 18 amino acids. Germline CDR1 SGHDN, CDR2 FVKESK. CDR3 nucleotide sequence: TGTGCCAGCAGCCAAGAGGGAATCGGTAACAGGCCGAACACTGAAGCTTTCTTT. Its protein product is CASSQEGIGNRPNTEAFF.